This T cell receptor (beta chain) was found in a study of PD-L1 blockade in urothelial cancer. V dropped 3 bases and J dropped 0; count of bases not matched to a gene: 4. The CDR3 covers 15 residues. In germline, CDR1 is SEHNR, CDR2 FQNEAQ (reference sequence). Using immunoSEQ multiplex PCR, the repertoire was profiled, and TCRdb retains in-frame clones only, with some absent. The sample carries 35,000 to 45,000 clones, about 93% recorded once. This sample comprised PBMCs, obtained around atezolizumab (anti-PD-L1) treatment. This TCR derives from a man between 65 and 85 years old with urothelial cancer. The chain is built from TRBV7-9 and TRBJ2-7, with TRBD1 matching over 8 bases. The CDR3, as DNA: TGTGCCAGCAGCTTGGCGACAGGGGCCTCCTACGAGCAGTACTTC. Residues: CASSLATGASYEQYF.